This note documents a single T cell receptor beta chain sequence. What it binds is not known. This entry is derived from a study of cytomegalovirus exposure and HLA in healthy donors. Study-level points and caveats: Beyond CMV serostatus, there was no information to go on about immune exposure.

The PCR was carried out with 60 Vbeta primers and 13 Jbeta primers. The data were produced by immunoSEQ multiplex PCR, yet TCRdb's version contains in-frame clones alone and is incomplete. Counted here are roughly 140,000 clones, over 65% occurring once; the ten biggest clones make up just under 3%. Per the germline V gene, CDR1 is MDHEN and CDR2 is SYDVKM. With V trimmed by 6 bases and J by 3 bases, 10 bases remained unmatched. The CDR3 is 16 residues long. The sequence came from a female donor in good health and CMV-seronegative. The rearrangement joins TRBV28 to TRBJ1-5, with 8 bases matching TRBD1. The sequenced sample was PBMCs. The CDR3 here is CASSSTDRVYNQPQHF. CDR3 sequence (DNA): TGTGCCAGCAGCTCCACGGACAGGGTCTACAATCAGCCCCAGCATTTT.